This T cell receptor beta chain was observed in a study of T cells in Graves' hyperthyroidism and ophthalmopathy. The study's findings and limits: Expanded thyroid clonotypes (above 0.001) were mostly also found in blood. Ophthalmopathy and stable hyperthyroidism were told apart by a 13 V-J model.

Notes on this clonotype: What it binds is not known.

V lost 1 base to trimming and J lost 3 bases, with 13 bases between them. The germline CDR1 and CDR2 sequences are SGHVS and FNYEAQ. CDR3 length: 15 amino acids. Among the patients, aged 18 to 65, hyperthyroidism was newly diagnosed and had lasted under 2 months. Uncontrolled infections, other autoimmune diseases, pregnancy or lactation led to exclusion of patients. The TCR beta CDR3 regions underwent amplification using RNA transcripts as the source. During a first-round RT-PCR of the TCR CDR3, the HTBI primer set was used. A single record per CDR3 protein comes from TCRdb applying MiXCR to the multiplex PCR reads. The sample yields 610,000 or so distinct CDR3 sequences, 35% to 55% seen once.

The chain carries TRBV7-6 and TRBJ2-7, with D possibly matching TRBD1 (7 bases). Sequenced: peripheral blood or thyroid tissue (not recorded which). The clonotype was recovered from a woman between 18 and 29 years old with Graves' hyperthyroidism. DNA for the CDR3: TGTGCCAGCAGCTTAGGTCCAGGGGGACTCTACGAGCAGTACTTC. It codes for CASSLGPGGLYEQYF.